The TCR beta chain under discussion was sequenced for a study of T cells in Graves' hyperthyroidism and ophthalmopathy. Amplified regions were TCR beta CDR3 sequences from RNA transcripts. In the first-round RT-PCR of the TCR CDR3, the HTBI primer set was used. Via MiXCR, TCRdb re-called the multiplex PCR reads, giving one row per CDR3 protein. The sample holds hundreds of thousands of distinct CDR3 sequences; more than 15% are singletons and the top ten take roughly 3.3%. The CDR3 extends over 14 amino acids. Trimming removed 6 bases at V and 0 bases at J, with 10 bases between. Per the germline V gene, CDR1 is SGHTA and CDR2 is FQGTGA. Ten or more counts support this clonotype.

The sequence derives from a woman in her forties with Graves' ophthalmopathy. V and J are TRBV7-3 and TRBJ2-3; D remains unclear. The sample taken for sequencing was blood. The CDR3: CASSRSRSTDTQYF. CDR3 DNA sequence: TGTGCCAGCAGTCGAAGCCGTAGCACAGATACGCAGTATTTT. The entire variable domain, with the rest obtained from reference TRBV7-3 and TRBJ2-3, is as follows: GAGVSQTPSNKVTEKGKYVELRCDPISGHTALYWYRQSLGQGPEFLIYFQGTGAADDSGLPNDRFFAVRPEGSVSTLKIQRTERGDSAVYLCASSRSRSTDTQYFGPGTRLTVL.